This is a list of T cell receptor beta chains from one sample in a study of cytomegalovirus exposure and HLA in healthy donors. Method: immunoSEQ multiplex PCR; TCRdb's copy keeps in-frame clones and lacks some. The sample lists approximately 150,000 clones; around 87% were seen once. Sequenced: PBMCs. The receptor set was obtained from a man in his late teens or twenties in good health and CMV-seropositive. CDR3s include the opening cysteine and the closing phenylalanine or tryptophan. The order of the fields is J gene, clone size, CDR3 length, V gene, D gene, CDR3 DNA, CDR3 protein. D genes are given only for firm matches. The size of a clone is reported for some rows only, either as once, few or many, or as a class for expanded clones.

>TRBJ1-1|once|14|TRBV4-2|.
TGTGCCAGCAGCCAAGATATAAGGGGCACTGAAGCTTTCTTT
CASSQDIRGTEAFF
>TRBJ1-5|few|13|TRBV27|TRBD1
TGTGCCAGCAGTTTGTATCGGGACAGCCGCCAGCATTTT
CASSLYRDSRQHF
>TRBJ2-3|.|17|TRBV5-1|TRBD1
TGCGCCAGCAGCTATATTGACAGGGGGCCGGGCACAGATACGCAGTATTTT
CASSYIDRGPGTDTQYF
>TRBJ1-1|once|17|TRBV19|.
TGTGCCAGTAGTAGGATACGACAGACCCTCATGAACACTGAAGCTTTCTTT
CASSRIRQTLMNTEAFF
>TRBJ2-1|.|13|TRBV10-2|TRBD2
TGCGCCAGCTCTAGCGGGGGGGTAGGGGAGCAGTTCTTC
CASSSGGVGEQFF
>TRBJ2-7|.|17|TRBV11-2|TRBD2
TGTGCCAGCAGAGGACTAGCGGGAGCGTTTGGGCCCTACGAGCAGTACTTC
CASRGLAGAFGPYEQYF
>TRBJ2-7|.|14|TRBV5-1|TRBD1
TGCGCCAGCAGCTTACAGGGGGTGATCAACGAGCAGTACTTC
CASSLQGVINEQYF
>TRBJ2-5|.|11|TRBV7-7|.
TGTGCCAGCAGCCCAGGAAAGACCCAGTACTTC
CASSPGKTQYF
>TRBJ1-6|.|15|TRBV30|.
TGTGCCTGGAGTGTACTACAGGGTTCGGATTCACCCCTCCACTTT
CAWSVLQGSDSPLHF
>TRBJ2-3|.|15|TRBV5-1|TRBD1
TGCGCCAGCAGCTCCGGGACAGGCATCACAGATACGCAGTATTTT
CASSSGTGITDTQYF
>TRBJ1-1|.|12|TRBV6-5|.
TGTGCCAGCAGTTATCGAGCAAGTGAAGCTTTCTTT
CASSYRASEAFF
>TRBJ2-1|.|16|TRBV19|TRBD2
TGTGCCAGTAGTACTAGCGGGAGGGCGAAGGACAATGAGCAGTTCTTC
CASSTSGRAKDNEQFF
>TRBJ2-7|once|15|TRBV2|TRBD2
TGTGCCAGTACTTGGGGAGCGGGGCTCTCCTACGAGCAGTACTTC
CASTWGAGLSYEQYF
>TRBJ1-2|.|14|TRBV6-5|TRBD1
TGTGCCAGCGCTCGGGACAGGTATAACTATGGCTACACCTTC
CASARDRYNYGYTF
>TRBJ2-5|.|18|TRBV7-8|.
TGTGCCAGCAGCCCTGTGAGGGACTCCCTGCTGCCCCAAGAGACCCAGTACTTC
CASSPVRDSLLPQETQYF
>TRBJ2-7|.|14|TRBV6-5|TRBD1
TGTGCCACAGGCAGGGGGCCTACACCTTACGAGCAGTACTTC
CATGRGPTPYEQYF
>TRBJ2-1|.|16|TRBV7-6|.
TGTGCCAGCAGCTTAGGGGCAGGAAGCTCCTACAATGAGCAGTTCTTC
CASSLGAGSSYNEQFF
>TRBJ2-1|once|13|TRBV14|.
TGTGCCAGCAGCCAAATCGTCTACAATGAGCAGTTCTTC
CASSQIVYNEQFF
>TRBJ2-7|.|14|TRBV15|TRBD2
TGTGCCACCAGCAGGGAAGGGAGGGCATACGAGCAGTACTTC
CATSREGRAYEQYF
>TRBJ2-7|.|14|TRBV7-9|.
TGTGCCAGCAGTTCCAACGACATCGGCTACGAGCAGTACTTC
CASSSNDIGYEQYF
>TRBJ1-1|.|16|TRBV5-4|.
TGTGCCAGCAGCTTGCCCCTGACAGGTTGGAACACTGAAGCTTTCTTT
CASSLPLTGWNTEAFF
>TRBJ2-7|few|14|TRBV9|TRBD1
TGTGCCAGCAGCATAAGTCAGGGGGCTTACGAGCAGTACTTC
CASSISQGAYEQYF
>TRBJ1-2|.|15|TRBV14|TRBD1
TGTGCCAGCAGCCGGGACAGTCTTCGTCCCTATGGCTACACCTTC
CASSRDSLRPYGYTF
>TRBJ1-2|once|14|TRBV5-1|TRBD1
TGCGCCAGCAGCTGGGGGACAGTGAACTATGGCTACACCTTC
CASSWGTVNYGYTF
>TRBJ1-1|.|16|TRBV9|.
TGTGCCAGCAGCGTGAGTGGTATTGGGGCCTCCACTGAAGCTTTCTTT
CASSVSGIGASTEAFF
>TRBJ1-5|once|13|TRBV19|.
TGTGCCAGTAGTATAGATTCCGGTCAGCCCCAGCATTTT
CASSIDSGQPQHF
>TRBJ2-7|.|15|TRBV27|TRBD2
TGTGCCAGCAGTTTAATGGGCGGGAGGCCGGACGAGCAGTACTTC
CASSLMGGRPDEQYF
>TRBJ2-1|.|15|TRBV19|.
TGTGCCAGTAGTACGTCAAACCCTAACCCCAATGAGCAGTTCTTC
CASSTSNPNPNEQFF
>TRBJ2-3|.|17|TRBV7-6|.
TGTGCCAGCAGTTTAGGTTCGCACTCCCCTAGCACAGATACGCAGTATTTT
CASSLGSHSPSTDTQYF
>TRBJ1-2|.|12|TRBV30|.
TGTGCCTGGAATACAGGGATGGATGGCTACACCTTC
CAWNTGMDGYTF
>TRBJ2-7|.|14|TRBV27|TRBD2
TGTGCCAGCAGGGACACTAGCGGACCCTACGAGCAGTACTTC
CASRDTSGPYEQYF
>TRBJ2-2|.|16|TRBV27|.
TGTGCCAGCAGCCCGACATCGACAGGAGAAGCCGGGGAGCTGTTTTTT
CASSPTSTGEAGELFF
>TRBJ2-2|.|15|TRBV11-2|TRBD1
TGTGCCAGCAGCCAAGGGGGCCGGTGGACCGGGGAGCTGTTTTTT
CASSQGGRWTGELFF
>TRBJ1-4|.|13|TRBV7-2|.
TGTGCCAGCAGCCCTAAGGCGGTCGAAAAACTGTTTTTT
CASSPKAVEKLFF
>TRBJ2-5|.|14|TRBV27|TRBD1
TGTGCCAGCAGTTGGGACAGGGGGCAAGAGACCCAGTACTTC
CASSWDRGQETQYF
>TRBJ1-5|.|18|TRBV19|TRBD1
TGTGCCAGTAGTACCGGGACAGGGCTAATCCCCAGCAATCAGCCCCAGCATTTT
CASSTGTGLIPSNQPQHF